These 17 T cell receptor beta chains share one sample of origin, sequenced in a study of shared clonotypes between healthy human individuals. Clones were read by immunoSEQ multiplex PCR, and TCRdb kept only the in-frame ones, dropping some. Of about 2.1 million clones listed, over 85% are singletons. Selected positively for CCR7 and CD45RO-negative, naive CD8 cells excluded terminally differentiated effector memory CD45RA+ cells. Sequenced: naive CD8+ T cells from PBMCs. The receptor set was obtained from a young man in good health. Some clones in this sample may be carry-over from other donors' samples.

The rearrangement uses TRBV9 and TRBJ1-2, with D tentatively TRBD1 (6 bases). CDR1 SGDLS and CDR2 YYNGEE come from the germline V gene. CDR3 length equals 15 residues. V lost 2 bases and J lost 8, with 19 bases in between. The CDR3 spells CASSVEQGFREGYTF. The CDR3 nucleotides read TGTGCCAGCAGCGTTGAACAGGGATTCAGAGAGGGCTACACCTTC.

V is TRBV6-5 and J is TRBJ1-2; 12 bases line up with TRBD1. The J segment lost 8 bases and the V segment lost 0 bases, leaving 4 bases of the junction unmatched. The CDR3 covers 15 residues. The germline V gene has CDR1 MNHEY and CDR2 SVGAGI. For the CDR3, the DNA is TGTGCCAGCAGTTACTCGGGACAGGGGGCTGAAGGCTACACCTTC. Translation gives CASSYSGQGAEGYTF.

The rearrangement joins TRBV10-3 to TRBJ2-7, with a tentative D call TRBD2 (6 bases). Germline V gene sequence: CDR1 ENHRY, CDR2 SYGVKD. The CDR3 totals 14 residues. Trimming removed 7 bases from V and 2 bases from J, with 15 bases in between. The CDR3 region is CAITGDSLTYEQYF. The CDR3 DNA reads as TGTGCCATCACGGGGGATTCGCTGACCTACGAGCAGTACTTC.

This sequence joins TRBV2 and TRBJ1-5; a possible D gene is TRBD1 (5 bases). V was clipped by 0 bases and J by 3 bases, with 12 bases between them. Germline CDR1 SNHLY, CDR2 FYNNEI. There are 16 residues in the CDR3. The chain's CDR3 is CASSEALGGLNQPQHF. For the CDR3, the DNA is TGTGCCAGCAGTGAAGCGTTGGGGGGACTCAATCAGCCCCAGCATTTT.

This chain connects TRBV7-6 to TRBJ2-7; no reliable D call. Trimming cost V 6 bases and J 0 bases, with 15 bases left between them. The CDR3 sequence is 15 residues long. Germline assignment: CDR1 SGHVS and CDR2 FNYEAQ. CDR3: CASSSQTDSSYEQYF. DNA of the CDR3: TGTGCCAGCAGTTCCCAGACTGATAGCTCCTACGAGCAGTACTTC.

The rearrangement links TRBV14 to TRBJ2-1, with TRBD2 matching 10 bases. The CDR3 sequence is 15 residues long. The V gene's germline CDR1 is SGHDN and CDR2 FVKESK. J gave up 4 bases and V 5 bases, and 5 bases lay outside the gene matches. CDR3 nucleotides: TGTGCCAGCAGCAAACTAGCGGGACCTTACAATGAGCAGTTCTTC. This encodes CASSKLAGPYNEQFF.

The chain has TRBV6-5 and TRBJ2-1; a possible D gene is TRBD1 (5 bases). The CDR3 covers 15 residues. The V gene lost 0 bases and the J gene lost 2 bases, with 8 bases spanning the gap. In germline, CDR1 is MNHEY, CDR2 SVGAGI. CDR3 protein: CASSYSRVAYNEQFF. CDR3 bases: TGTGCCAGCAGTTACTCCAGGGTAGCCTACAATGAGCAGTTCTTC.

The chain uses TRBV14 and TRBJ2-1; 7 bases align to TRBD1. Germline CDR1 SGHDN, CDR2 FVKESK. The CDR3 totals 16 residues. Germline trimming cut 0 bases from V and 9 bases from J; bases unmatched to any gene: 11. CDR3 sequence reads: CASSQDWVGNRGEQFF. The CDR3 DNA is TGTGCCAGCAGCCAAGATTGGGTGGGGAACAGGGGTGAGCAGTTCTTC.

The chain links TRBV10-3 to TRBJ2-1; D may correspond to TRBD1 or TRBD2 (6 bases each). Deletions cut 7 bases from V and 3 bases from J, with 16 bases between. The CDR3 length is 15 residues. Germline loops: CDR1 ENHRY, CDR2 SYGVKD. The CDR3 spells CAIKPGVADYNEQFF. DNA of the CDR3: TGTGCCATCAAACCAGGGGTAGCGGACTACAATGAGCAGTTCTTC.

This chain connects TRBV11-1 to TRBJ2-7, with a weak D call TRBD1 (6 bases). The V end lost 4 bases, the J end lost 3 bases, and 16 bases lay between the germline ends. Germline values: CDR1 SGHAT, CDR2 FQDESV (reference sequence). CDR3 size: 15 residues. The CDR3 DNA follows: TGTGCCAGCAGCTCCTCCCCAGGACAGAACTACGAGCAGTACTTC. This gives the protein CASSSSPGQNYEQYF.

The V call is TRBV4-2, the J call TRBJ2-7; 9 positions agree with TRBD2. There are 16 residues in the CDR3. Germline V gene lookup returns CDR1 LGHNA and CDR2 YNFKEQ. The J segment lost 2 bases and the V segment lost 4 bases, leaving 9 bases of the junction unmatched. CDR3 region: CASSPTEREVAYEQYF. CDR3 nucleotide sequence: TGTGCCAGCAGCCCGACCGAGCGGGAGGTAGCCTACGAGCAGTACTTC.

The chain couples TRBV7-6 to TRBJ2-1; D may be TRBD1 (6 bases). Germline CDR1 reads SGHVS; CDR2 reads FNYEAQ. The CDR3 consists of 16 residues. V was pared by 7 bases and J by 5 bases, with 21 bases between. The CDR3 loop is CASTFLAGESNNEQFF. The CDR3 nucleotides are TGTGCCAGCACCTTCCTGGCAGGGGAGTCAAACAATGAGCAGTTCTTC.

With respect to this clone: Other DNA sequences within the sample encode an identical CDR3. This chain links TRBV11-2 with TRBJ2-7; D assignment may be TRBD1 or TRBD2 (5 bases each). V shed 4 bases and J shed 0 bases, with 10 bases lying between them. CDR1 and CDR2 (germline): SGHAT, FQNNGV. CDR3 length: 14 amino acids. The DNA of the CDR3 is TGTGCCAGCAGCTCGACTGGGGGCTCCTACGAGCAGTACTTC. It is translated as CASSSTGGSYEQYF.

The chain uses TRBV11-3 and TRBJ2-3; D possibly corresponds to TRBD1 (6 bases). V was pared by 7 bases and J by 1 base, with 18 bases between. The CDR3 is 16 residues long. Germline V CDR1 and CDR2: SGHNT, YENEEA. The CDR3 bases are TGTGCCAGCACCCTCCCGGTAGAGGGGGGCACAGATACGCAGTATTTT. Amino acids: CASTLPVEGGTDTQYF.

In the case of this clone: This CDR3 is also generated by other DNA sequences in the sample. The V and J genes are TRBV7-9 and TRBJ1-2; no reliable D call. Germline assignment: CDR1 SEHNR and CDR2 FQNEAQ (reference sequence). The CDR3 length is 11 residues. Deletions cut 4 bases from V and 3 bases from J, with 3 bases between. The CDR3 loop reads CASSWDYGYTF. The DNA for the CDR3 is TGTGCCAGCAGCTGGGACTATGGCTACACCTTC.

This clone was counted a single time. The CDR3 nucleotides are TGTGCCAGCAGCGTTAAAGACAGGTCCTACGAGCAGTACTTC. Amino acids: CASSVKDRSYEQYF. The chain is built from TRBV9 and TRBJ2-7, with a tentative D call TRBD1 (6 bases). The CDR3 sequence is 14 residues long. The germline V gene encodes CDR1 SGDLS and CDR2 YYNGEE. The V gene lost 2 bases and the J gene lost 1 base, with 10 bases spanning the gap.

The CDR3 DNA reads TGTGCCAGCAGCGAAACAACAGGGACTAGCAATCAGCCCCAGCATTTT. The encoded protein is CASSETTGTSNQPQHF. The chain joins TRBV7-8 to TRBJ1-5, with D maybe TRBD1 (6 bases). Germline CDR1 SGHVS, CDR2 FQNEAQ. This CDR3 region has 16 residues. V lost 5 bases, J lost 0 bases, and 14 bases lay in between.